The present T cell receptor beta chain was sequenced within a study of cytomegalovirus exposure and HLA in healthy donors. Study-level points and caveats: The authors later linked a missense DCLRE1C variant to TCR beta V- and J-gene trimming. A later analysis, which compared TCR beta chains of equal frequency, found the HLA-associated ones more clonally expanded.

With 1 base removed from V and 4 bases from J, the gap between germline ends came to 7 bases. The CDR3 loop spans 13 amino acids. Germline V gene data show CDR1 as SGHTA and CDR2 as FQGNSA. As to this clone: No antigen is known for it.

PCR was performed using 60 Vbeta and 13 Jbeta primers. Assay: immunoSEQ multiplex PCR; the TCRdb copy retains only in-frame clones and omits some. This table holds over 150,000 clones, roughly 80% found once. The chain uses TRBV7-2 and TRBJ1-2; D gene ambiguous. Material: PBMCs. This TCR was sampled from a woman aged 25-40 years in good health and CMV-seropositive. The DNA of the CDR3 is TGTGCCAGCAGCTTAGGAGGAACCTATGGCTACACCTTC. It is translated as CASSLGGTYGYTF.